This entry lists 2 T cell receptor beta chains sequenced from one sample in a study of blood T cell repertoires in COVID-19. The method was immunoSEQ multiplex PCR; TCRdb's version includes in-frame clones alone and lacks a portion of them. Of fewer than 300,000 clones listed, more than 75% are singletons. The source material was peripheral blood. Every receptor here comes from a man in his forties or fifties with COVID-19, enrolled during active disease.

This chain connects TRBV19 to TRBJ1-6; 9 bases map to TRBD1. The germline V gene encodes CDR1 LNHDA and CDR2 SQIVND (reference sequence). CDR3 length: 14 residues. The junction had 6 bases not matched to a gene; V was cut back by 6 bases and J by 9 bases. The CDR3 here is CASRSGQGISPLHF. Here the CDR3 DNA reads TGTGCCAGTAGGTCGGGACAGGGTATTTCACCCCTCCACTTT. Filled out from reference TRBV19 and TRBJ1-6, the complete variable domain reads DGGITQSPKYLFRKEGQNVTLSCEQNLNHDAMYWYRQDPGQGLRLIYYSQIVNDFQKGDIAEGYSVSREKKESFPLTVTSAQKNPTAFYLCASRSGQGISPLHFGNGTRLTVT.

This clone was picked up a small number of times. CDR3 amino acids: CASSLIDRGGYEQYF. In DNA form, the CDR3 reads TGCGCCAGCAGCCTAATAGACAGGGGAGGCTACGAGCAGTACTTC. The chain couples TRBV4-1 to TRBJ2-7; TRBD1 matches at 8 bases. Germline V CDR1 and CDR2: MGHRA, YSYEKL. The CDR3 has 15 residues. The trim removed 4 bases at V and 3 bases at J, leaving 8 bases unmatched.